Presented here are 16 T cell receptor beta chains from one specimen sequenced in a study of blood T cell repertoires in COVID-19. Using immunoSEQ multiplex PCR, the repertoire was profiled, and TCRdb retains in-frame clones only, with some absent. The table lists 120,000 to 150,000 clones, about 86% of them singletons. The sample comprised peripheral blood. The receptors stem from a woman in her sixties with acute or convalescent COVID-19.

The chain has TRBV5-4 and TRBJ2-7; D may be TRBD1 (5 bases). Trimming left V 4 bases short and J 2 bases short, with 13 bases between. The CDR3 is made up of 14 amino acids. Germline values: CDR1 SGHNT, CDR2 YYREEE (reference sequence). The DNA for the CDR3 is TGTGCCAGCAGCCCGGAAGGGGCCCCCTACGAGCAGTACTTC. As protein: CASSPEGAPYEQYF.

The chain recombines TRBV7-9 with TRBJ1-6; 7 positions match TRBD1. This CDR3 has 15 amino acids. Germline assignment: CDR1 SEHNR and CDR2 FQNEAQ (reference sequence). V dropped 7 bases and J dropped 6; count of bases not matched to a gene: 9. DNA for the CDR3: TGTGCCAGCAAAGACGGGGACAGAGGTAATTCACCCCTCCACTTT. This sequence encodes CASKDGDRGNSPLHF.

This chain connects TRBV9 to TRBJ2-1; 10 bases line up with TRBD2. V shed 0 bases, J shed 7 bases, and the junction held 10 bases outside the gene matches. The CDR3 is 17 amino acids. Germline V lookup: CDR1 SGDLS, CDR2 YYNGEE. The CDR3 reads CASSVGLAGADINEQFF. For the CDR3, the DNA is TGTGCCAGCAGCGTAGGGCTAGCGGGGGCCGATATAAATGAGCAGTTCTTC.

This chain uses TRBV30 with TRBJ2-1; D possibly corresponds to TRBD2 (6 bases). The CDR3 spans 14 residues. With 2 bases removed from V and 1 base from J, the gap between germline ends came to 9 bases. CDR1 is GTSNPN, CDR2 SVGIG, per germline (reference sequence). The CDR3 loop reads CAWSTSISYNEQFF. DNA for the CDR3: TGTGCCTGGAGTACTAGCATTTCCTACAATGAGCAGTTCTTC.

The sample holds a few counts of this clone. In nucleotides, the CDR3 is TGTGCCAGCAGCTTAGGTCAGGGAGGCACTGAAGCTTTCTTT. This gives the protein CASSLGQGGTEAFF. This chain uses TRBV11-3 with TRBJ1-1, with D tentatively TRBD1 (5 bases). The V and J ends lost 1 base and 4 bases respectively, with 10 bases between them. The CDR3 sequence is 14 residues long. Germline CDR1 reads SGHNT; CDR2 reads YENEEA.

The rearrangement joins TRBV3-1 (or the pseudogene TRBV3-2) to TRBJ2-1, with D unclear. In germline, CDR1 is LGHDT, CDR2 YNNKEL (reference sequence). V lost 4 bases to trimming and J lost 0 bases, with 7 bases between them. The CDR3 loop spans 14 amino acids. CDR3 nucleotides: TGTGCCAGCAGCCGTGACTTCTCCTACAATGAGCAGTTCTTC. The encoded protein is CASSRDFSYNEQFF.

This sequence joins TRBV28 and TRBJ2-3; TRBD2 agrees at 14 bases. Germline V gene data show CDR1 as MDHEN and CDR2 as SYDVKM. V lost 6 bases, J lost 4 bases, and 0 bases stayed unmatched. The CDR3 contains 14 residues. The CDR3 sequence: CASRTSGGADTQYF. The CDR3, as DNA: TGTGCCAGCAGGACTAGCGGGGGGGCAGATACGCAGTATTTT.

DNA for the CDR3: TGTGCCAGCAGCTTCGGACAAGACTATGGCTACACCTTC. Its translation: CASSFGQDYGYTF. V usage is TRBV7-9 and J usage is TRBJ1-2; D might be TRBD1 (5 bases). V lost 3 bases, J lost 3 bases, and 8 bases lay in between. Germline values: CDR1 SEHNR, CDR2 FQNEAQ (reference sequence). This CDR3 contains 13 residues.

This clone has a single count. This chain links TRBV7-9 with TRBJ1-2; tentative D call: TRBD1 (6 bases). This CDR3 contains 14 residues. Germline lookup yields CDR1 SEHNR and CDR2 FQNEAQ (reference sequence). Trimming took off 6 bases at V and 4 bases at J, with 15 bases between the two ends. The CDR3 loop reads CASRPGQSRYGYTF. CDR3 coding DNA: TGTGCCAGCAGGCCTGGACAGTCCCGCTATGGCTACACCTTC.

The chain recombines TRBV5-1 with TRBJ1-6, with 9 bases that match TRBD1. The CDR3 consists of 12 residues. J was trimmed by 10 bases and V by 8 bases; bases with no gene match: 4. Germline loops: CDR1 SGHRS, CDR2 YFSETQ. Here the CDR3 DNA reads TGCGCCAGTCGGACAGGGGAATCACCCCTCCACTTT. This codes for CASRTGESPLHF.

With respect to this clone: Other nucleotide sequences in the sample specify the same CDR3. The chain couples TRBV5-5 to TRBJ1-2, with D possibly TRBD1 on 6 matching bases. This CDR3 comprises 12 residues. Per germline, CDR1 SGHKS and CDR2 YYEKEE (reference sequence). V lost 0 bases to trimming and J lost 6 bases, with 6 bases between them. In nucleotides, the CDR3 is TGTGCCAGCAGCTTGGACAGGGATGGCTACACCTTC. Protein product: CASSLDRDGYTF.

The CDR3 region has the DNA TGTGCCAGCAGCTTGGATCCAGGCACAGATACGCAGTATTTT. Translating it yields CASSLDPGTDTQYF. The J gene is TRBJ2-3, the V gene TRBV5-6; D unresolved. Germline-derived CDR1 and CDR2 are SGHDT and YYEEEE. The V end was cut by 0 bases, the J end by 1 base, with 6 bases between. This CDR3 is 14 amino acids long.

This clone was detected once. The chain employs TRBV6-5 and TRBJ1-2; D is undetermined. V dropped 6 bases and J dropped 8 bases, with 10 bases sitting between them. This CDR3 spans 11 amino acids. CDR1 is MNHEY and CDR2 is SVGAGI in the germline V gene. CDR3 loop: CASRGGGGYTF. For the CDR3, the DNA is TGTGCCAGCAGGGGAGGAGGAGGCTACACCTTC.

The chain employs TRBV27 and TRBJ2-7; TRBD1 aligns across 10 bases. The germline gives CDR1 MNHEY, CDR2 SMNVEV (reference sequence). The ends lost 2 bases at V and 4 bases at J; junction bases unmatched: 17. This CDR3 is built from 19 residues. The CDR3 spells CASSLRAELRDRGFYEQYF. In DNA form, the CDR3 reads TGTGCCAGCAGTTTAAGAGCGGAACTCCGGGACAGGGGATTTTACGAGCAGTACTTC.

CDR3 amino acids: CASSPLPGALGTDTQYF. In DNA, the CDR3 is TGTGCCAGCTCACCACTCCCAGGGGCTTTGGGCACAGATACGCAGTATTTT. The rearrangement uses TRBV18 and TRBJ2-3, with a weak D call TRBD1 (6 bases). The CDR3 sequence is 17 residues long. V was shortened by 1 base and J by 1 base, with 15 bases between the two germline ends. Germline V gives CDR1 KGHSH, CDR2 LQKENI.

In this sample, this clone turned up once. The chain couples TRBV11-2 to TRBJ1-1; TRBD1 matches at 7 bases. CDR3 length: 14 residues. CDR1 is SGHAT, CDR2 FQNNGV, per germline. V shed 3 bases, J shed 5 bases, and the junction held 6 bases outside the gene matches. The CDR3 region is CASSFQGGRTEAFF. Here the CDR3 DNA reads TGTGCCAGCAGCTTCCAGGGGGGAAGGACTGAAGCTTTCTTT.